A selection of T cell receptor beta chains follows, all from one sample in a study of T cell changes during pregnancy in multiple sclerosis. Repertoires were generated with immunoSEQ multiplex PCR, while TCRdb's copy carries only in-frame clones and drops some. The table includes around 56,000 clones, about nine tenths detected once. The sample was peripheral blood, taken after pregnancy. These receptors originate from a female donor with multiple sclerosis, enrolled in a pregnancy study. CDR3s include the opening cysteine and the closing phenylalanine or tryptophan. The D gene is left open where the match is weak. Expanded clones get a size class; other rows say once, few or many, or leave the size out.

cdr3_aa cdr3_nt j_call v_call d_call clone_size
CASSFVRNYEQFF TGTGCCAGCAGCTTTGTCCGGAACTACGAGCAGTTCTTC TRBJ2-1 TRBV11-1 - -
CASSLSGTGGEETQYF TGTGCCAGCAGCTTATCCGGGACAGGGGGCGAGGAGACCCAGTACTTC TRBJ2-5 TRBV13 TRBD1 -
CASRFRGAGTDTQYF TGTGCCAGCAGATTTCGGGGGGCTGGCACAGATACGCAGTATTTT TRBJ2-3 TRBV5-8 - -
CASRPRPRRTSGGAGTGELFF TGTGCCAGCAGGCCCCGACCCCGCAGAACTAGCGGGGGGGCTGGAACCGGGGAGCTGTTTTTT TRBJ2-2 TRBV27 TRBD2 -
CASSSHRGGTEAFF TGTGCCAGCAGTTCTCATCGGGGAGGGACTGAAGCTTTCTTT TRBJ1-1 TRBV6-1 - -
CASSGGDSGELFF TGTGCCAGTAGTGGGGGGGATAGCGGGGAGCTGTTTTTT TRBJ2-2 TRBV19 TRBD2 -
CASSPLTGASFEQYF TGTGCCAGCTCACCGCTGACAGGGGCCTCCTTTGAGCAGTACTTC TRBJ2-7 TRBV18 TRBD1 once
CASSAYRGQGLHGYTF TGTGCCAGTAGTGCATACAGGGGGCAGGGGCTACACGGCTACACCTTC TRBJ1-2 TRBV19 TRBD1 -
CASSQAALAGGTYEQYF TGCGCCAGCAGCCAAGCGGCCCTAGCGGGGGGGACCTACGAGCAGTACTTC TRBJ2-7 TRBV4-1 TRBD2 -
CASSLEPRLPAFF TGCGCCAGCAGCTTAGAGCCGCGTCTCCCGGCTTTCTTT TRBJ1-1 TRBV5-1 - few